The text below deals with one TCR beta chain. Its antigen is still unknown. UMI labels and 5' RACE were used to prepare the TRB cDNA libraries. TCRdb re-called the 5' RACE reads and catalogs CDR3 proteins one per entry, DNA excluded. The sample is made up of some 130,000 distinct CDR3 sequences, and the top ten hold about 0.48% of it. This sample stems from a study of CXCR3-negative and CXCR3-positive naive CD8 T cells. Study results and caveats: Memory CD8+ cells had much lower diversity, and both naive subsets had comparably high diversity.

The length of the CDR3 is 15 residues. The germline CDR1 and CDR2 sequences are SNHLY and FYNNEI. The receptor comes from a human donor in good health. Some clones in this sample may be carry-over from other donors' samples. Sequencing used naive CXCR3- CD8+ T cells from blood. The subset was: CD45RO-CCR7+CD27+CD95- naive CD8+ T cells lacking CXCR3 (TNR3-). The chain combines TRBV2 with TRBJ1-4; TCRdb names TRBD1, which stays unverified in the absence of DNA. This chain's CDR3 is CASSEARGARQKLFF.